Below, one T cell receptor beta chain is given with its context. The data were obtained in a study of blood T cell repertoires in COVID-19. As for the study in general: Whether acute or convalescent, the COVID-19 samples came from the United States, Italy and Spain. Nucleic acid was either cDNA or gDNA, and it came from T cells, B-cell-depleted T cells, or PBMCs.

In the authors' methods: From reference gene primer amplification, estimates of nucleated cell counts were derived. Generated by immunoSEQ multiplex PCR, the TCRdb table keeps only in-frame clones and is missing some. The DNA gave D and trimming, while V, J and clone size come from that table. This table has about 310,000 clones, roughly 90% appearing once. The receptor comes from a woman aged 18-35 years who had recovered from COVID-19. Specimen: PBMCs or T cells enriched from blood (not recorded which).

CDR3 DNA sequence: TGTGCCACCAGCAGACGAGGCTACGAGCAGTACTTC. This encodes CATSRRGYEQYF. This chain connects TRBV15 to TRBJ2-7; unclear D gene. Germline CDR1 is LNHNV and CDR2 is YYDKDF (reference sequence). The CDR3 contains 12 residues. The ends were cut back, 2 bases at V and 3 bases at J, with 5 bases in the middle. Variable domain in full (rest from reference TRBV15 and TRBJ2-7): DAMVIQNPRYQVTQFGKPVTLSCSQTLNHNVMYWYQQKSSQAPKLLFHYYDKDFNNEADTPDNFQSRRPNTSFCFLDIRSPGLGDTAMYLCATSRRGYEQYFGPGTRLTVT.